Listed below are T cell receptor beta chains from one sample, sequenced in a study of vaccination effects on CD4 cells after COVID-19. Method: immunoSEQ multiplex PCR; TCRdb's copy keeps in-frame clones and lacks some. The sample yields tens of thousands of clones, about 74% seen once. What these receptors recognize is not known. The source was CD4+ T cells from PBMCs cultured without peptide, collected after COVID-19 vaccination. The receptors were gathered from a human donor who had a prior SARS-CoV-2 infection. Each CDR3 is given with its conserved first and last residue. D genes are given only for firm matches. Only part of the rows carry a size: once, few, many, or a class if the clone is expanded.

. TRBJ1-5 . TRBV4-1 CASSFRPQGSRNQPQHF TGCGCCAGCAGCTTCCGACCGCAGGGGAGCCGCAATCAGCCCCAGCATTTT
. TRBJ1-1 . TRBV20-1 CSASGQPKIAFF TGCAGTGCTAGTGGACAGCCGAAGATAGCTTTCTTT
. TRBJ2-1 . TRBV3-1/TRBV3-2 CASSQVSADNEQFF TGTGCCAGCAGCCAAGTTTCAGCGGACAATGAGCAGTTCTTC
few TRBJ2-3 . TRBV15 CATSRVHALGDTQYF TGTGCCACCAGCAGGGTCCACGCCCTGGGAGATACGCAGTATTTT
. TRBJ1-5 TRBD1 TRBV18 CASSRDRLYQPQHF TGTGCCAGCTCACGGGACAGACTGTATCAGCCCCAGCATTTT
. TRBJ1-5 . TRBV6-1 CASSEQGWGNQPQHF TGTGCCAGCAGTGAACAGGGTTGGGGCAATCAGCCCCAGCATTTT
few TRBJ2-3 . TRBV6-6 CASSSMLSDTQYF TGTGCCAGCAGTTCCATGTTATCGGATACGCAGTATTTT
. TRBJ2-5 TRBD1 TRBV4-1 CASSRYDRGEETQYF TGCGCCAGCAGCCGATACGACAGGGGTGAAGAGACCCAGTACTTC
. TRBJ2-5 . TRBV9 CASSVAVGTGETQYF TGTGCCAGCAGCGTAGCGGTAGGCACTGGGGAGACCCAGTACTTC
. TRBJ1-2 . TRBV7-2 CASSPFTGNGYTF TGTGCCAGCAGCCCGTTTACAGGGAATGGCTACACCTTC
once TRBJ1-6 . TRBV11-3 CARLVVGRAHF TGTGCCAGGTTAGTGGTTGGCAGAGCCCACTTT
. TRBJ2-3 . TRBV7-2 CASSLALWLEGDTQYF TGTGCCAGCAGCTTAGCGCTCTGGCTGGAGGGAGATACGCAGTATTTT
. TRBJ2-3 . TRBV4-3 CASSQDRMSTDTQYF TGCGCCAGCAGCCAAGATCGAATGAGCACAGATACGCAGTATTTT
few TRBJ1-4 . TRBV2 CASSEVWEKLFF TGTGCCAGCAGTGAAGTTTGGGAAAAACTGTTTTTT
. TRBJ2-5 . TRBV5-6 CASSLWSQETQYF TGTGCCAGCAGCCTTTGGAGCCAAGAGACCCAGTACTTC
. TRBJ2-3 TRBD2 TRBV28 CASSFGLAGGDTQYF TGTGCCAGCAGTTTCGGACTAGCGGGGGGAGATACGCAGTATTTT
. TRBJ2-7 . TRBV6-5 CASSQRDGAYEQYF TGTGCCAGCAGCCAACGCGACGGGGCCTACGAGCAGTACTTC
. TRBJ2-5 TRBD2 TRBV9 CASSAPPSGRYQETQYF TGTGCCAGCAGCGCACCACCTAGCGGAAGGTACCAAGAGACCCAGTACTTC
. TRBJ2-5 TRBD2 TRBV11-3 CASSPGLAGGYQETQYF TGTGCCAGCAGCCCGGGACTAGCGGGGGGATACCAAGAGACCCAGTACTTC
. TRBJ1-4 . TRBV11-3 CASSLGTQINEKLFF TGTGCCAGCAGCTTAGGTACTCAGATTAATGAAAAACTGTTTTTT
. TRBJ2-1 . TRBV7-9 CASSLGGVGGIGFF TGTGCCAGCAGCTTAGGTGGAGTTGGGGGGATAGGGTTCTTC
. TRBJ1-1 TRBD1 TRBV7-6 CASSPRQGVRNTEAFF TGTGCCAGCAGCCCGAGACAGGGGGTCAGGAACACTGAAGCTTTCTTT